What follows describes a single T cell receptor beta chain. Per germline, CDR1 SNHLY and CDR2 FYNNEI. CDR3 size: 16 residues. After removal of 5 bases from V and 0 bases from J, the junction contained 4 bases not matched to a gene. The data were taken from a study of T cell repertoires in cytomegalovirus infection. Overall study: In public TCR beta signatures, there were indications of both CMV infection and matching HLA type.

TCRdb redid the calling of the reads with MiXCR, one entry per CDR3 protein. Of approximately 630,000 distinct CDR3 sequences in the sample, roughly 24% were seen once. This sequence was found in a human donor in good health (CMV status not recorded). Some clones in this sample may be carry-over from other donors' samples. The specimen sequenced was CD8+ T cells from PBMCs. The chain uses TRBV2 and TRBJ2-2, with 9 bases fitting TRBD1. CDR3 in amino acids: CASSPGQGTNTGELFF. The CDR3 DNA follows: TGTGCCAGCAGTCCGGGACAGGGCACGAACACCGGGGAGCTGTTTTTT.